This T cell receptor beta chain was retrieved from a study of CD8 T cells in ankylosing spondylitis. This clonotype was picked up a small number of times. The antigen is not known. Study results and limitations: Typical of ankylosing spondylitis blood, it appeared, was a TCR beta motif of roughly eight highly homologous variants.

The CDR3 consists of 14 residues. Germline V CDR1 and CDR2: SQVTM, ANQGSEA. The V gene end was trimmed by 1 base and the J gene end by 2 bases; junction bases not matched to a gene: 5. TCRdb re-analysed the 5' RACE reads in MiXCR, keeping a single row per CDR3 protein. The data show 200,000 to 250,000 distinct CDR3 sequences, with approximately 16% seen just once and about 42% held by the top ten. Material for sequencing was blood, either unsorted or a sorted T cell fraction (not recorded which). The chain combines TRBV29-1 with TRBJ2-7; 7 bases are shared with TRBD2. The sequence was collected from a male donor with ankylosing spondylitis. The CDR3 DNA reads as TGCAGCGTTGAAGGGGAAGCGGGGACCTACGAGCAGTACTTC. The encoded protein is CSVEGEAGTYEQYF.